This T cell receptor beta chain came from a study of cytomegalovirus exposure and HLA in healthy donors (dated by TCRdb to between 2016 and 2019). Context from the whole study: According to an earlier analysis of a few hundred of the donors, some 180 million T cells yielded 117 million unique TCR beta sequences and approximately 300 Gb of sequence data. HLA typing covered class I and class II loci at four-digit resolution. Along with the approximately 700-subject first cohort, a separate validation cohort of 120 different subjects was used. Genome-wide SNP genotypes for about 60% of the roughly 700 donors were used in a later genetic analysis, which treated that subset as a discovery cohort. Using immunosequencing, the study profiled T cell repertoires from 500 to 800 subjects and related those repertoires to cytomegalovirus serostatus. Every repertoire in the discovery cohort had been generated on one and the same sequencing platform. Of the 300 to 450 genotyped donors, less than 90% were placed in the genetic ancestry cluster associated with self-reported Caucasian donors. On average, 235,054 unique TCR beta nucleotide sequences were sequenced per donor among about 400 genotyped donors of the cohort, with about 19% of those sequences being non-productive. To predict cytomegalovirus infection status, the study combined high-throughput TCR immunosequencing, statistical association of individual TCRs with disease status, and machine learning. An early release that covered about 640 HLA-typed donors contained approximately 290 gigabases of sequencing data and 80 million or so unique TCR sequences. In a later analysis, previously published TCR beta repertoires from some 640 donors were re-analyzed and high-resolution HLA genotyping was added so that TCR occurrence patterns could be studied. Donor age, sex, ethnicity and CMV serostatus were compiled together with the repertoire data. In an earlier analysis of a few hundred of the donors, high-throughput TCR beta sequencing was used to judge whether each TCR beta V gene segment behaved as functional or pseudogenic. Rather than drawing on any new phenotypic data, the later analysis identified candidate immune exposures from TCR beta sequences and the way those sequences occurred across donors. The study aimed to test whether cataloging public T cell receptors could reveal signatures of past pathogen exposure. Five DR-DQ haplotypes were treated as single units for association and clustering because of strong linkage in the cohort. The number of donors typed differed by locus, with about 620-630 for A, B, C, DRB1 and DQB1, approximately 500 for DQA1, nearly 610 for DPA1, and around 430 for DPB1.

With respect to this clone: Its binding antigen is unknown. Mismatch with germline at one junction end may stem from a read error.

The library was produced with the immunoSEQ multiplex PCR assay. For the multiplex PCR, a mixture combining 60 forward primers for TCR Vbeta segments and 13 reverse primers for TCR Jbeta segments was used. The CDR3 region of rearranged TCR beta genes was amplified from genomic DNA with a multiplex PCR assay. The amplified TCR beta libraries were sequenced on the Illumina HiSeq System as 87-base-pair reads. The authors' pipeline ran thus. In a later analysis, some 80 million unique TCR beta chains were counted across the 500 to 850 repertoires, and some 10 million of these chains were shared by at least two donors. To remove PCR and sequencing errors, raw reads were error-corrected and collapsed into unique sequences using a nearest-neighbor algorithm that merged closely related sequences. CDR3 sequences were aligned to IMGT reference sequences to assign V, D and J gene segments. For a sequence to be retained, a match of at least six nucleotides to both a V gene segment and a J gene segment was required. Rearrangements were classified as productive when the CDR3 lacked stop codons and remained in frame with V and J, and all other rearrangements were classified as non-productive. CDR3 was defined by IMGT convention, running from the second conserved V-encoded cysteine to the conserved J-encoded phenylalanine. The earlier analysis of about 610 of the donors excluded any sequence lacking an unambiguous match to a single V gene segment. An earlier analysis of fewer than 750 of the donors classified V segments as functional when productive rearrangements were above 56.7% and as segregating when the standard deviation between donors was above 5%. A statistical classification framework was built to diagnose cytomegalovirus status from the catalog of TCR beta chain sequences. In a later analysis, V and J genes were assigned by comparing TCR nucleotide sequences against IMGT/GENE-DB human TR gene sequences. A later analysis assigned CDR3 sequences and most-parsimonious VDJ recombination scenarios with the TCRdist pipeline. A later analysis defined each TCR beta chain by its CDR3 amino acid sequence plus V-gene family, and excluded reads lacking a unique V-gene family. A later analysis removed over 500 highly shared, low-generation-probability nucleotide sequences to deal with suspected cross-contamination and a sequencing artifact. For each public chain, a later analysis derived a clonal expansion index from normalized ranks of inferred template counts within each repertoire. Generation probabilities in a later analysis came from a VDJ recombination model fitted to out-of-frame rearrangements, and those results were checked against IGoR. In a later analysis, TCR-TCR, TCR-HLA and TCR-CMV co-occurrence was scored with hypergeometric tests, and a repertoire-size bias correction was applied to TCR pairs. False discovery rates were estimated in a later analysis by permuting HLA or CMV assignments 20 times. In a later analysis, co-occurring TCRs were grouped with DBSCAN, and TCRdist sequence similarity was added when clustering was performed within HLA-allele-positive subsets. Co-occurrence clustering excluded repertoires with fewer than 30,000 or more than 120,000 public chains, plus five with anomalous nucleotide sharing. TCRdb re-hosts the immuneACCESS table, in-frame sequences only. Its copies lack some clones; in the studies checked, an unresolved V gene accounts for under half of them, and the cause for the rest is not known. V and J calls and clone size are those listed in that table; D and trimming were worked out from the DNA. The sample table holds 200,000 to 250,000 clones. The ten top clones hold about 1% of the sample.

CDR1 and CDR2, per the germline V gene, are MNHEY and SVGAGI. The CDR3 starts with the cysteine, ends with the phenylalanine, and has 13 residues. Only CDR3 DNA is held: 39 bases, read in frame from base 1. Summary of the overall study and its limitations: Because HLA typing was missing for some donors at each locus, association tests included only the typed subset. A further reported finding was that TCR beta sequences accurately predicted the HLA-A and HLA-B alleles for most subjects in the first cohort. The authors suggested that the approach could potentially be extended to other disease states and immunological phenotypes. According to a later analysis, parvovirus B19, influenza, CMV and Epstein-Barr virus appeared linked to several top co-occurrence clusters. In an earlier analysis of roughly 500 of the donors, most TCR beta V segments appeared in productive rearrangements about 87% or about 30% of the time, broadly matching IMGT annotations. In the study, 150 to 200 TCR beta chains were listed as associated with cytomegalovirus. The earlier analysis of 587 of the donors excluded some 15 rarely observed V segments, including chromosome 9 orphons, because counts were too low. Most TCR sequences were seen in very few donors, while some public TCRs were found in many individuals. A group of highly shared sequence variants was considered likely to be a technical artifact of the sequencing pipeline. Three of the identified cytomegalovirus-associated TCR beta chains were confirmed in vitro to be specific for cytomegalovirus antigens. According to a later analysis, TCR association rates differed among HLA loci, with DRB1 alleles showing the most associated TCRs and HLA-C alleles showing the fewest. A later genetic analysis reported fewer N-insertions in productive TCRs among donors in an Asian-associated ancestry cluster than the roughly 620-donor mean. Roughly uniform sequencing depth across donors was assumed in presence/absence analyses, although this assumption may not hold. Cytomegalovirus status was reported to be diagnosed by the classifier with high specificity and sensitivity in both the original and validation cohorts. Some IMGT-functional V segments, including TRBV6-2 and TRBV6-3, could not be distinguished by the 87-base-pair reads and were therefore excluded. A later genetic analysis associated a missense DCLRE1C variant with V-gene and J-gene trimming of TCR beta chains, and an independent cohort replicated the association. According to a later analysis, most CMV-associated TCR beta chains appeared to be HLA-restricted, and the HLA associations seemed to be driven largely by CMV exposure. Linkage disequilibrium might explain the correlated functional status among segregating V segments, but an unknown experimental factor could not be ruled out. In a later analysis, HLA-associated TCR beta chains were found to be more clonally expanded and to have lower generation probabilities than equally common non-associated chains. Only TCR beta chains were sequenced in this cohort, and the absence of alpha or paired-chain data limited detectable features. Specific HLA alleles were associated with 15,000 to 20,000 TCR beta sequences at a false discovery rate of 0.05 in a later analysis. For the cohort, immune exposure information was limited to CMV serostatus. When HLA alleles, especially DR and DQ, strongly co-occurred, TCR associations were difficult to assign to individual alleles.

The cohort comprised more than 550 healthy bone marrow donors. All cohort members were sampled while nominally healthy, although unrecorded immune exposures were likely present. The donor tested CMV seropositive, placing the donor among the roughly 270 seropositive members of the cohort. A peripheral blood sample was collected from each donor, and TCR beta sequencing was performed on peripheral blood mononuclear cells. Genomic DNA was extracted from the blood cell samples with the Qiagen DNeasy Blood Extraction Kit. The TCR was taken from a woman aged 25 to 39 in good health and CMV-seropositive. The sample was PBMCs. Recombination joined TRBV6-5 with TRBJ2-7, with TRBD2 identical over 9 junction bases. Here is the DNA: TGTACCAGCAGAGCGGGACTAGCAACGTGGCAGTACTTC. Translated, it gives CTSRAGLATWQYF.